This T cell receptor (beta chain) was sequenced for a study of early T cells in non-severe SARS-CoV-2 infection. Broader study findings: The study's VDJdb matching favored anti-spike CD8 responses and missed private and CD4 specificities.

This clonotype was observed many times. What it binds is not known. The protocol attached unique molecular identifiers to individual cDNA molecules. TCRdb itself ran the 5' RACE reads through MiXCR, one entry per CDR3 protein. Among 50,000 to 75,000 distinct CDR3 sequences listed, roughly 8.2% were seen once. Trimming left V 1 base short and J 8 bases short, with 12 bases between. The CDR3 has 14 residues. CDR1 SGHVS and CDR2 FNYEAQ come from the germline V gene. The clonotype was recovered from an adult who was a healthcare worker with PCR-confirmed SARS-CoV-2 infection or an uninfected control (not recorded which). The chain combines TRBV7-6 with TRBJ2-1, with D perhaps TRBD2 (6 bases). The sample here was whole blood, taken at baseline. CDR3 loop: CASSLGGNGDEQFF. DNA for the CDR3: TGTGCCAGCAGCTTAGGCGGGAACGGGGATGAGCAGTTCTTC.